This is a list of T cell receptor beta chains from one sample in a study of OX40 agonist ivuxolimab in advanced cancers. Profiled with immunoSEQ multiplex PCR; TCRdb holds only in-frame clones, not every one. The top ten hold 25% of the sample, which has tens of thousands of clones, more than 75% seen once. The sequences come from CD4+ or CD8+ T cells sorted from blood, collected in a trial of the OX40 agonist ivuxolimab. The receptors were sampled from an adult with an advanced solid tumor such as melanoma, head and neck, liver or kidney cancer. CDR3s include the opening cysteine and the closing phenylalanine or tryptophan. The D gene is left open where the match is weak. Rows may omit the clone size; those that give it use once, few, many or a size class.

J: TRBJ2-1; D: NA; V: TRBV27; size: NA; CDR3: CASSFGDTYNEQFF; DNA: TGTGCCAGCAGTTTTGGGGACACCTACAATGAGCAGTTCTTC
J: TRBJ2-3; D: TRBD1; V: TRBV7-9; size: NA; CDR3: CASRPRTGDVTDTQYF; DNA: TGTGCCAGCAGACCACGGACAGGGGATGTCACAGATACGCAGTATTTT
J: TRBJ2-7; D: TRBD1; V: TRBV15; size: once; CDR3: CATSSGGQGYEQYF; DNA: TGTGCCACCAGCAGTGGGGGACAGGGATACGAGCAGTACTTC
J: TRBJ2-3; D: TRBD2; V: TRBV4-1; size: NA; CDR3: CAAAPGLGGTDTQYF; DNA: TGCGCTGCAGCCCCAGGACTAGGCGGCACAGATACGCAGTATTTT
J: TRBJ1-1; D: NA; V: TRBV6-5; size: NA; CDR3: CASSYLGKLGEAFF; DNA: TGTGCCAGCAGTTACCTGGGGAAGCTTGGTGAAGCTTTCTTT
J: TRBJ2-5; D: NA; V: TRBV4-1; size: once; CDR3: CASSPPGETQYF; DNA: TGCGCCAGCAGCCCCCCCGGGGAGACCCAGTACTTC
J: TRBJ2-1; D: TRBD2; V: TRBV6-4; size: NA; CDR3: CASSESGAGDYDEQFF; DNA: TGTGCCAGCAGTGAAAGCGGAGCGGGAGACTACGATGAGCAGTTCTTC
J: TRBJ1-1; D: TRBD1; V: TRBV2; size: NA; CDR3: CASSLVSGTGGVNTEAFF; DNA: TGTGCCAGCAGTTTAGTTTCCGGGACAGGGGGCGTGAACACTGAAGCTTTCTTT
J: TRBJ2-3; D: NA; V: TRBV7-9; size: NA; CDR3: CASSSLGGGADTQYF; DNA: TGTGCCAGCAGCTCTCTGGGGGGGGGCGCAGATACGCAGTATTTT
J: TRBJ2-1; D: NA; V: TRBV5-1; size: once; CDR3: CASSDPTDNEQFF; DNA: TGCGCCAGCAGCGACCCTACCGACAATGAGCAGTTCTTC
J: TRBJ1-4; D: NA; V: TRBV27; size: NA; CDR3: CASSLSGGLVTNEKLFF; DNA: TGTGCCAGCAGTTTATCAGGGGGGCTCGTAACTAATGAAAAACTGTTTTTT
J: TRBJ2-3; D: NA; V: TRBV10-1; size: NA; CDR3: CASKLADTQYF; DNA: TGCGCCAGCAAATTAGCAGATACGCAGTATTTT
J: TRBJ2-7; D: TRBD2; V: TRBV27; size: few; CDR3: CASGLTSGETYSYEQYF; DNA: TGTGCCAGCGGACTGACTAGCGGGGAAACATACTCCTACGAGCAGTACTTC
J: TRBJ2-7; D: NA; V: TRBV29-1; size: NA; CDR3: CSVSLDKTYEQYF; DNA: TGCAGCGTTTCTCTGGACAAGACCTACGAGCAGTACTTC
J: TRBJ2-3; D: TRBD1; V: TRBV28; size: NA; CDR3: CASSFGGQADTQYF; DNA: TGTGCCAGCAGTTTTGGGGGACAGGCAGATACGCAGTATTTT
J: TRBJ2-3; D: NA; V: TRBV4-1; size: once; CDR3: CASSQDGGGVDTQYF; DNA: TGCGCCAGCAGCCAAGATGGCGGAGGGGTAGATACGCAGTATTTT
J: TRBJ1-3; D: NA; V: TRBV6-1; size: NA; CDR3: CASKASGNTIYF; DNA: TGTGCCAGCAAGGCGTCTGGAAACACCATATATTTT
J: TRBJ2-7; D: NA; V: TRBV13; size: few; CDR3: CASSLGFGSTYEQYF; DNA: TGTGCCAGCAGCTTAGGCTTCGGGAGTACCTACGAGCAGTACTTC
J: TRBJ1-4; D: NA; V: TRBV27; size: NA; CDR3: CASSLSQGLGEKLFF; DNA: TGTGCCAGCAGTTTATCTCAGGGCCTGGGTGAAAAACTGTTTTTT
J: TRBJ2-7; D: NA; V: TRBV6-1; size: NA; CDR3: CASSSGATYEQYF; DNA: TGTGCCAGCAGTAGCGGAGCGACCTACGAGCAGTACTTC
J: TRBJ1-1; D: NA; V: TRBV5-5; size: NA; CDR3: CASSLNRPNTEAFF; DNA: TGTGCCAGCAGCTTGAACCGACCGAACACTGAAGCTTTCTTT
J: TRBJ1-2; D: NA; V: TRBV9; size: NA; CDR3: CASSVGPSGYTF; DNA: TGTGCCAGCAGCGTAGGACCCTCTGGCTACACCTTC
J: TRBJ2-1; D: TRBD2; V: TRBV10-3; size: few; CDR3: CAISESIAGYNEQFF; DNA: TGTGCCATCAGTGAGTCGATAGCGGGCTACAATGAGCAGTTCTTC
J: TRBJ2-5; D: NA; V: TRBV4-1; size: NA; CDR3: CASSQVWAETQYF; DNA: TGCGCCAGCAGCCAAGTATGGGCCGAGACCCAGTACTTC
J: TRBJ1-2; D: NA; V: TRBV7-3; size: NA; CDR3: CASSLTANYGYTF; DNA: TGTGCCAGCAGCTTGACAGCAAACTATGGCTACACCTTC
J: TRBJ2-2; D: NA; V: TRBV7-7; size: NA; CDR3: CASSLEVNTGELFF; DNA: TGTGCTAGCAGCTTAGAGGTGAACACCGGGGAGCTGTTTTTT
J: TRBJ2-3; D: NA; V: TRBV5-6; size: once; CDR3: CASSSGRLGDTQYF; DNA: TGTGCCAGCAGCTCTGGGAGATTGGGAGATACGCAGTATTTT